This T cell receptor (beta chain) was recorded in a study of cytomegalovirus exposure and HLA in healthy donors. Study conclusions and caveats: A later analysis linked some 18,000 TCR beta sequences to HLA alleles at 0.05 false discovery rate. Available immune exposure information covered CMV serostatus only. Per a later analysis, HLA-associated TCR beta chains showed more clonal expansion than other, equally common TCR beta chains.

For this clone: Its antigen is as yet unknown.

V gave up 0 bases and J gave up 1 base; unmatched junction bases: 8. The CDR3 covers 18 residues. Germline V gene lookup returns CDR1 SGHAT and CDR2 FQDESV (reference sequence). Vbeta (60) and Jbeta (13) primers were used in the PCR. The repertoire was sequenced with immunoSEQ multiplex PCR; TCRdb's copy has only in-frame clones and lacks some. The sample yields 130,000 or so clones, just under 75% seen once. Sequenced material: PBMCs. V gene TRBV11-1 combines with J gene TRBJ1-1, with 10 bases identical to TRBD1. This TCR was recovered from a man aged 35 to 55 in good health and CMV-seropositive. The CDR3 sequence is CASSLAASGQGRNTEAFF. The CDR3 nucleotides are TGTGCCAGCAGCTTAGCGGCGTCGGGACAGGGGAGGAACACTGAAGCTTTCTTT.